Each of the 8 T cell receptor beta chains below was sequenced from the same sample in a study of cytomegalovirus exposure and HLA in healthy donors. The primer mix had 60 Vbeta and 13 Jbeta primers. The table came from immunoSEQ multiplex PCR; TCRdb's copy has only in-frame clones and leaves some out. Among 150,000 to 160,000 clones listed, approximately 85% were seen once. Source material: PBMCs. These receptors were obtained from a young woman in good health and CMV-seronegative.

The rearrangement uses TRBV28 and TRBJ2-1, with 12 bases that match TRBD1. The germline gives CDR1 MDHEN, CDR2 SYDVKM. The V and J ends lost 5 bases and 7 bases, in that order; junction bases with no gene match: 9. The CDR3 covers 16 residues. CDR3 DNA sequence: TGTGCCAGCAGTCCGGCCGGGACAGGGGGCTTAAATGAGCAGTTCTTC. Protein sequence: CASSPAGTGGLNEQFF.

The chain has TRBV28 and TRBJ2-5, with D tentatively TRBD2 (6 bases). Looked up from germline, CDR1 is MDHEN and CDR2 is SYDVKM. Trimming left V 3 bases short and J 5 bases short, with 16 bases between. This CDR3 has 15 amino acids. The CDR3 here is CASSFLGSHGETQYF. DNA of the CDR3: TGTGCCAGCAGTTTTCTCGGGAGCCACGGGGAGACCCAGTACTTC.

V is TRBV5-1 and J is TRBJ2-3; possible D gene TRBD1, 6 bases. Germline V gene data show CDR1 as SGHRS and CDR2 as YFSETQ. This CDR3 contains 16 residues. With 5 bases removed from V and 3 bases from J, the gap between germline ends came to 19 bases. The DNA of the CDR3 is TGCGCCAGCAGTTCCGGGACATCGCCCCTTACAGATACGCAGTATTTT. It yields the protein CASSSGTSPLTDTQYF. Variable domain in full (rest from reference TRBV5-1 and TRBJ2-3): KAGVTQTPRYLIKTRGQQVTLSCSPISGHRSVSWYQQTPGQGLQFLFEYFSETQRNKGNFPGRFSGRQFSNSRSEMNVSTLELGDSALYLCASSSGTSPLTDTQYFGPGTRLTVL.

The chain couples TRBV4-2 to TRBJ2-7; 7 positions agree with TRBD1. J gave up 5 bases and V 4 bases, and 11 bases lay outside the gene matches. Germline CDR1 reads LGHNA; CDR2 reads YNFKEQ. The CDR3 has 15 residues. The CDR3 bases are TGTGCCAGCAGCCCGGCAAGCAGGGGGTATGACGAGCAGTACTTC. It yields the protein CASSPASRGYDEQYF.

As DNA, the CDR3 is TGTGCCAGCAGCCCTCGTTTAGCGGGAGGTAAGCAGTTCTTC. Its protein product is CASSPRLAGGKQFF. The chain is built from TRBV11-3 and TRBJ2-1; 10 bases agree with TRBD2. Trimming at V came to 5 bases and at J to 11 bases, leaving 9 bases not matched to a gene. The CDR3 contains 14 residues. The V gene's germline CDR1 is SGHNT and CDR2 YENEEA.

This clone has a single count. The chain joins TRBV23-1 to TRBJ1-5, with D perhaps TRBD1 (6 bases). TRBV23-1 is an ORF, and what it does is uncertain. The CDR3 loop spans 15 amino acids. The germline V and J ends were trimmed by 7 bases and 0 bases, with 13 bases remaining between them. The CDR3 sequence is CASTPSGASNQPQHF. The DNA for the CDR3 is TGCGCCAGCACTCCGTCAGGGGCTAGCAATCAGCCCCAGCATTTT.

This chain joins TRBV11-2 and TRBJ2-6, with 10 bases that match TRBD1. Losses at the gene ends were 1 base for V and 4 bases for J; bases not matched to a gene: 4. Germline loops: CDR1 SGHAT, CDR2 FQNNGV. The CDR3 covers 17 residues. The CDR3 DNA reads TGTGCCAGCAGCTTAGGGACAGGGGGAGGGGGGGCCAACGTCCTGACTTTC. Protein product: CASSLGTGGGGANVLTF.

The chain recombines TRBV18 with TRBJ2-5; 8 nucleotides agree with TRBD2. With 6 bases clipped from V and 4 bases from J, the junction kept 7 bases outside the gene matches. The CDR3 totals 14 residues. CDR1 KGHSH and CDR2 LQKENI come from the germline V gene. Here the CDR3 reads CASSQGLGLETQYF. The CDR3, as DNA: TGTGCCAGCTCCCAGGGACTAGGACTAGAGACCCAGTACTTC. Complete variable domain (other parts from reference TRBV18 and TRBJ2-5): NAGVMQNPRHLVRRRGQEARLRCSPMKGHSHVYWYRQLPEEGLKFMVYLQKENIIDESGMPKERFSAEFPKEGPSILRIQQVVRGDSAAYFCASSQGLGLETQYFGPGTRLLVL.